This T cell receptor (beta chain) was profiled in a study of a mutant IDH1 vaccine in newly diagnosed glioma. Study in general: Treated individuals were around 60% male and roughly 40% female, averaging about 41 years of age. The study's findings and limits: Immune responses arising from the vaccine appeared in about 94% of patients.

Noted time point: baseline, week 1 (first vaccination visit). The sample's treatment: pre-vaccination baseline after standard-of-care therapy. New IDH1-mutant, ATRX-lost WHO grade 3 or 4 astrocytomas occurred in donors. This clone has only a few counts. Its target is unknown. This CDR3 spans 15 amino acids. CDR1 LGHNA and CDR2 YSLEER come from the germline V gene. V dropped 3 bases and J dropped 4; count of bases not matched to a gene: 4. Sequencing used immunoSEQ multiplex PCR; TCRdb keeps in-frame clones, though not all of them. Here the sample spans around 30,000 clones, about four fifths being singletons.

V and J are TRBV4-3 and TRBJ2-4, with 9 bases lining up with TRBD1. This TCR came from a man between 50 and 59 years old with glioma. Some clones in this sample may be carry-over from other donors' samples. The sample was peripheral blood mononuclear cells (PBMCs), taken from a glioma patient treated with radiotherapy, temozolomide or both. CDR3 bases: TGCGCCAGCAGCCACGCGGGACAGGGTAAAAACATTCAGTACTTC. The encoded protein is CASSHAGQGKNIQYF.